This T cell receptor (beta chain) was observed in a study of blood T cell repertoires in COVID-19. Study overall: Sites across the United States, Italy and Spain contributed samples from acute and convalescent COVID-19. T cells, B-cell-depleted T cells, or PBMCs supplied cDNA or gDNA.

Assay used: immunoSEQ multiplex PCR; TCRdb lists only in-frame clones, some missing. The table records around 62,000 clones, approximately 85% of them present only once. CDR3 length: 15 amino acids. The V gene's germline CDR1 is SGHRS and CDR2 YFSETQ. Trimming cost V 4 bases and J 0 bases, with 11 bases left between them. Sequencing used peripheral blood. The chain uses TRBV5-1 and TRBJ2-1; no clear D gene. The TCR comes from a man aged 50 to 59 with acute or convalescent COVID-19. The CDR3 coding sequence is TGCGCCAGCAGCCCCAGAGGAGACTCCTACAATGAGCAGTTCTTC. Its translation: CASSPRGDSYNEQFF.